The present T cell receptor beta chain was sequenced within a study of blood T cell repertoires in COVID-19. Study in general: The United States, Italy and Spain were the sources of the acute and convalescent COVID-19 samples. The cDNA or gDNA used as material had been derived from T cells, B-cell-depleted T cells, or PBMCs.

CDR1 SNHLY and CDR2 FYNNEI come from the germline V gene. With 6 bases clipped from V and 6 bases from J, the junction kept 7 bases outside the gene matches. CDR3 length: 13 residues. Assay: immunoSEQ multiplex PCR; the TCRdb copy retains only in-frame clones and omits some. The table includes tens of thousands of clones, 75% to 85% detected once. Sample: peripheral blood. This clonotype originated in a human donor in a cohort sampled during active COVID-19. This rearrangement joins TRBV2 to TRBJ2-7; 8 bases are shared with TRBD1. CDR3 region: CASRYDRGLEQYF. The CDR3 region has the DNA TGTGCCAGCAGGTACGACAGGGGACTCGAGCAGTACTTC.